This TCR beta chain stems from a study of OX40 agonist ivuxolimab in advanced cancers. A note on the overall study: The costimulatory receptor OX40 (CD134) was targeted by ivuxolimab, a fully human IgG2 agonistic monoclonal antibody. Intravenous ivuxolimab was administered to patients every 2 weeks at six dose levels: 0.01, 0.1, 0.3, 1.5, 3 and 10 mg/kg. The paper covers the monotherapy dose-escalation part of the phase I ivuxolimab trial, which included N = 52 patients. Partial responses occurred in three dose-escalation patients: two with cutaneous melanoma and one with hepatocellular carcinoma. Prior anti-PD-1, anti-PD-L1 or anti-CTLA-4 therapy was permitted, and checkpoint inhibitors had been received by less than 45% of dose-escalation patients. Among the approximately 54 dose-escalation patients, about 20 had hepatocellular carcinoma, roughly 15 melanoma, 9 renal cell carcinoma and 9 head and neck cancer. In the dose-escalation cohort, over 65% of patients were male, and the mean age was approximately 60 years, with a range of roughly 20 to 85. The purpose of peripheral TCRbeta sequencing was to test whether ivuxolimab changed TCR sequence diversity and led to clonal T-cell expansion.

What the authors observed across the whole study: Low levels of normalized T-cell clonal expansion were also shown by some nonresponding patients. In the 0.1-3.0 mg/kg groups, partial responders had among the lowest normalized peripheral clonal expansion, particularly in CD8+ T cells. Antigen specificity was not determined for the clonally expanded peripheral T cells. After ivuxolimab, CD8+ T cells had more expanded clones than CD4+ T cells on average. Clonal expansion of both CD4+ and CD8+ blood T cells was observed from baseline to week 6 at doses 0.1 to 3.0 mg/kg.

About this clone itself: Its antigen remains undetermined. Nothing much larger sits one base from this clone, and base qualities are not available.

To sequence the TCRbeta CDR3 region, genomic DNA was isolated from the sorted cells. TCRbeta CDR3 regions were sequenced using the immunoSEQ Assay. Drawn from immuneACCESS, this table holds only the in-frame rearrangements with V and J called that TCRdb kept. Clones are partly lost; checked studies trace under half to an unresolved V gene and leave the rest unexplained. The sample records 70,000 to 80,000 clones, 70% to 90% of which are singletons. The leading ten clones occupy about 0.9% of the sample. The CDR3 starts with the cysteine, ends with the phenylalanine, and has 15 residues. Here the CDR3 DNA is all that survives: 45 bases in frame from base 1. Via the germline V gene, CDR1 is SNHLY and CDR2 FYNNEI. V is pared back by 1 base and J by 5 bases, with 15 bases lying between the germline termini. The trial excluded patients who had a history of autoimmune disease or who were on systemic immunosuppression. In every dose cohort, peripheral blood was drawn for TCR sequencing at baseline, cycle 4 day 1, and cycle 7 day 1. The samples were drawn from a first-in-human, open-label, multicenter phase I dose-escalation trial of ivuxolimab. Adults with locally advanced or metastatic melanoma, renal cell carcinoma, hepatocellular carcinoma or head and neck squamous cell carcinoma were enrolled in the trial. Before TCR sequencing, CD4+ T cells and CD8+ T cells were sorted from peripheral blood as separate populations.

The sample consisted of CD4+ or CD8+ T cells sorted from blood, taken in a trial of the OX40 agonist ivuxolimab. This TCR was sampled from an adult with an advanced solid tumor such as melanoma, head and neck, liver or kidney cancer. The sequence is built from TRBV2 and TRBJ2-7; TRBD2 is a possible D gene, resting on 6 matching bases. The CDR3 has the sequence CASSEDSGPNHEQYF. The DNA is TGTGCCAGCAGTGAAGATAGCGGTCCTAACCACGAGCAGTACTTC.